The 2 T cell receptor beta chains presented below share a single source sample, sequenced in a study of cytotoxic CD8 clonotypes in ibrutinib-treated CLL. TCRdb keeps only in-frame clones here, not all; method: immunoSEQ multiplex PCR. The sample records 100,000 to 150,000 clones, 75% to 90% being singletons. The sequences come from PBMCs, collected after 24 months of ibrutinib treatment. All receptors come from a human donor with chronic lymphocytic leukemia.

The chain is built from TRBV10-3 and TRBJ2-2; D remains unclear. Trimming took 4 bases from V and 15 from J, leaving 12 bases between them. CDR1 is ENHRY and CDR2 is SYGVKD in the germline V gene. The CDR3 is 11 residues long. DNA for the CDR3: TGTGCCATCAGTGGGGGTCCTGTGGTGTTTTTT. Its translation is CAISGGPVVFF.

This clone was recorded only once. V gene TRBV6-5 combines with J gene TRBJ1-3; possibly TRBD1 for D (6 bases). With 5 bases removed from V and 7 bases from J, the gap between germline ends came to 18 bases. Germline loops: CDR1 MNHEY, CDR2 SVGAGI. The CDR3 covers 15 residues. CDR3: CASSGGAATVNTIYF. In nucleotides, the CDR3 is TGTGCCAGCAGTGGGGGGGCGGCTACGGTTAACACCATATATTTT.